These T cell receptor beta chains were read from a single sample in a study of blood T cells in healthy people across ages. TCRdb fed the 5' RACE reads into MiXCR, producing one record per CDR3 protein. The data contain 950,000 to 1,200,000 distinct CDR3 sequences, 35% to 40% of them seen just once; the ten biggest clones take up roughly 13%. Input material: blood. The receptors were gathered from a man between 18 and 35 years old in good health. Both conserved end residues are part of each CDR3. Fields, in order: D gene, V gene, clone size, CDR3 length, J gene, CDR3 protein, CDR3 DNA. D genes are given only for firm matches. A clone size is listed for some rows: how often the clone was seen (once, few, many), or a class if it is expanded.

d_call: .; v_call: TRBV20-1; clone_size: .; cdr3_length: 12; j_call: TRBJ1-1; cdr3_aa: CSARGAWVEAFF; cdr3_nt: TGCAGTGCTAGGGGAGCGTGGGTCGAAGCTTTCTTT
d_call: .; v_call: TRBV5-1; clone_size: many; cdr3_length: 15; j_call: TRBJ2-7; cdr3_aa: CASSLEARPTYEQYF; cdr3_nt: TGCGCCAGCAGCTTGGAGGCCAGGCCAACCTACGAGCAGTACTTC
d_call: .; v_call: TRBV6-6; clone_size: .; cdr3_length: 13; j_call: TRBJ2-2; cdr3_aa: CASSWGSTGELFF; cdr3_nt: TGTGCCAGCAGTTGGGGTAGCACCGGGGAGCTGTTTTTT
d_call: .; v_call: TRBV10-3; clone_size: .; cdr3_length: 14; j_call: TRBJ2-5; cdr3_aa: CAISGPTGVETQYF; cdr3_nt: TGTGCCATCAGTGGGCCTACCGGGGTAGAGACCCAGTACTTC
d_call: TRBD2; v_call: TRBV5-6; clone_size: .; cdr3_length: 14; j_call: TRBJ2-1; cdr3_aa: CASSSLAQYNEQFF; cdr3_nt: TGTGCCAGCAGCTCACTAGCGCAGTACAATGAGCAGTTCTTC
d_call: TRBD1; v_call: TRBV7-6; clone_size: .; cdr3_length: 15; j_call: TRBJ1-1; cdr3_aa: CASSLEQGAQTEAFF; cdr3_nt: TGTGCCAGCAGCTTGGAACAGGGGGCGCAGACTGAAGCTTTCTTT
d_call: .; v_call: TRBV7-9; clone_size: .; cdr3_length: 15; j_call: TRBJ1-2; cdr3_aa: CASIPPPGAGYGYTF; cdr3_nt: TGTGCCAGCATCCCTCCCCCGGGGGCTGGATATGGCTACACCTTC
d_call: .; v_call: TRBV6-2/TRBV6-3; clone_size: .; cdr3_length: 11; j_call: TRBJ1-1; cdr3_aa: CASSYGRDAFF; cdr3_nt: TGTGCCAGCAGTTACGGAAGGGATGCTTTCTTT
d_call: TRBD2; v_call: TRBV2; clone_size: .; cdr3_length: 15; j_call: TRBJ2-3; cdr3_aa: CASSPGLASPDTQYF; cdr3_nt: TGTGCCAGCAGCCCCGGACTAGCTTCCCCAGATACGCAGTATTTT
d_call: TRBD1; v_call: TRBV24-1; clone_size: few; cdr3_length: 16; j_call: TRBJ2-1; cdr3_aa: CATGRMDRGLYNEQFF; cdr3_nt: TGTGCCACCGGGCGGATGGACAGGGGTCTTTACAATGAGCAGTTCTTC
d_call: TRBD2; v_call: TRBV29-1; clone_size: .; cdr3_length: 16; j_call: TRBJ2-3; cdr3_aa: CSVEDGGLAWADTQYF; cdr3_nt: TGCAGCGTTGAAGATGGGGGACTAGCGTGGGCAGATACGCAGTATTTT
d_call: .; v_call: TRBV12-3/TRBV12-4; clone_size: .; cdr3_length: 15; j_call: TRBJ2-7; cdr3_aa: CASTNARSSYNEQYF; cdr3_nt: TGTGCCAGCACAAACGCCCGGAGCTCCTACAATGAGCAGTACTTC
d_call: .; v_call: TRBV6-1; clone_size: .; cdr3_length: 12; j_call: TRBJ2-7; cdr3_aa: CASSTIYYEQYF; cdr3_nt: TGTGCCAGCTCCACTATCTACTACGAGCAGTACTTC
d_call: TRBD1; v_call: TRBV3-1; clone_size: .; cdr3_length: 15; j_call: TRBJ1-1; cdr3_aa: CASSQGDRGNTEAFF; cdr3_nt: TGTGCCAGCAGCCAAGGTGACAGGGGGAACACTGAAGCTTTCTTT
d_call: TRBD1; v_call: TRBV2; clone_size: .; cdr3_length: 15; j_call: TRBJ1-5; cdr3_aa: CASSRTGGQNQPQHF; cdr3_nt: TGTGCCAGCAGTCGGACAGGGGGCCAGAATCAGCCCCAGCATTTT
d_call: .; v_call: TRBV14; clone_size: .; cdr3_length: 14; j_call: TRBJ2-1; cdr3_aa: CASSLLDRTGEQFF; cdr3_nt: TGTGCCAGCAGCCTCCTGGACCGAACCGGTGAGCAGTTCTTC
d_call: .; v_call: TRBV6-1; clone_size: few; cdr3_length: 15; j_call: TRBJ1-5; cdr3_aa: CASSARQMRNQPQHF; cdr3_nt: TGTGCCAGCAGTGCCAGACAGATGAGAAATCAGCCCCAGCATTTT
d_call: .; v_call: TRBV9; clone_size: .; cdr3_length: 14; j_call: TRBJ1-2; cdr3_aa: CASSVVGRGNGYTF; cdr3_nt: TGTGCCAGCAGCGTAGTGGGCAGAGGAAATGGCTACACCTTC
d_call: TRBD1; v_call: TRBV7-2; clone_size: .; cdr3_length: 15; j_call: TRBJ2-2; cdr3_aa: CASSSGQTNTGELFF; cdr3_nt: TGTGCCAGCAGCTCGGGACAGACGAACACCGGGGAGCTGTTTTTT
d_call: .; v_call: TRBV20-1; clone_size: .; cdr3_length: 15; j_call: TRBJ1-2; cdr3_aa: CSARVRYGSPYGYTF; cdr3_nt: TGCAGTGCTAGAGTTCGATACGGGTCCCCATATGGCTACACCTTC